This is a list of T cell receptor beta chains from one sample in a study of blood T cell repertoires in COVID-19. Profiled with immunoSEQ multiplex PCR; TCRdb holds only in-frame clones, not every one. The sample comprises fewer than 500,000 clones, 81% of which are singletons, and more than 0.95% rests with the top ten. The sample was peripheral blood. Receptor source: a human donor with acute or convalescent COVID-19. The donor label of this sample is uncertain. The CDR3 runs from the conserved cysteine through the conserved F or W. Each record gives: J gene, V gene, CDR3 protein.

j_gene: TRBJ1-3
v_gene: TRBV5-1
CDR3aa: CASSLSPGTGIGNTIYF

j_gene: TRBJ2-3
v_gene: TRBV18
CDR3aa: CASSTTGGQGGTDTQYF

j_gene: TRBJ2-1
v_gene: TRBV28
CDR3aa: CASSSLGGRPYNEQFF

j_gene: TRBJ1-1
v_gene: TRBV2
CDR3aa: CASRGDRGKGTEAFF

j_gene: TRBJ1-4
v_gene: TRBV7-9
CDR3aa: CASSLMGQVNEKLFF

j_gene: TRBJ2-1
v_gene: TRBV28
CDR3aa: CASSLRPAGTRPMGDYNEQFF

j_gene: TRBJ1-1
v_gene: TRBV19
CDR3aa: CASSMVPMGAFF

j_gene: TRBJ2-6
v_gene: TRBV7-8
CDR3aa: CASSSTSGNSGANVLTF

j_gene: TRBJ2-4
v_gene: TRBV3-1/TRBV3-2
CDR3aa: CASSRGHGAKNIQYF

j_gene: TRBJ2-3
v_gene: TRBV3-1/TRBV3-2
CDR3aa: CASSQEASPYSDTQYF

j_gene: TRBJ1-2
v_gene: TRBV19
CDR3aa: CASRRAGRYGYTF

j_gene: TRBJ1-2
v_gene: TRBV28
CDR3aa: CASNRDYGYTF

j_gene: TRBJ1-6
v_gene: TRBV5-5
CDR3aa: CASSFLPGQGNSPLHF

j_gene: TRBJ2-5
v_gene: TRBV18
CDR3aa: CASSPTNGETQYF

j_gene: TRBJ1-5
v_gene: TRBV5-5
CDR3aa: CASAETFGQPQHF

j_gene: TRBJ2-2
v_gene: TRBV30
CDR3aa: CAQRGQNTGELFF

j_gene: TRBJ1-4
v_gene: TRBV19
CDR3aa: CASTPWAETKEKLFF

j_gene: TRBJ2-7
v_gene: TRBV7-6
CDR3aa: CASRPGHPYEQYF

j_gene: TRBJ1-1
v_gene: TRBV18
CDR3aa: CASSPPGLLWTEAFF

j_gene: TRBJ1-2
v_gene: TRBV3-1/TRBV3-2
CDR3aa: CASSQNRDYTF

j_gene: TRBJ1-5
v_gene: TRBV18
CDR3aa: CASSPTGGNQPQHF

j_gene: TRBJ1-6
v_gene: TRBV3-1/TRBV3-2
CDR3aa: CASSSRTAGQYNSPLHF

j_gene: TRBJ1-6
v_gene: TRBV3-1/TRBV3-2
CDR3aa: CASSQTPGDSPLHF

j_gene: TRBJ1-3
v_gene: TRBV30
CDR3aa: CAWKGQGTGNTIYF

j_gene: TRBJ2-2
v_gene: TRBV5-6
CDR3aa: CASSPPGTVGTGELFF

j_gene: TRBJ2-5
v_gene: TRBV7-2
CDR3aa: CASSLRRKMGETQYF

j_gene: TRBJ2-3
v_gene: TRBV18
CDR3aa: CASSPLDRRGTDTQYF

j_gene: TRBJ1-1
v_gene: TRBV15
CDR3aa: CATSRGTGGHTEAFF

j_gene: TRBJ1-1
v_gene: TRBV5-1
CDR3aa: CASSLGEGGTEAFF

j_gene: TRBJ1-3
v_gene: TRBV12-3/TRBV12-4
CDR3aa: CASSFEGYTIYF

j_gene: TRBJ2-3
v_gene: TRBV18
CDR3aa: CASSPNFADRGTDTQYF

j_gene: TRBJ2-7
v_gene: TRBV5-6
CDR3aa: CASSLVSEDRRDEQYF

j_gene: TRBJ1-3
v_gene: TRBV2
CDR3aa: CASDRVGFGNTIYF

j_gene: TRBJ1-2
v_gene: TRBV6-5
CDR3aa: CAIRTPGGYTF

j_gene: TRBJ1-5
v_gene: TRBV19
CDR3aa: CASSMKGVGQPQHF

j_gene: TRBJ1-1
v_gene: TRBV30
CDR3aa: CAWSVRGLNTEAFF

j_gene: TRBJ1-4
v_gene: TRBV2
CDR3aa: CASSGGQVALEKLFF

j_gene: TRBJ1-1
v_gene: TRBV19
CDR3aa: CASSMGRAHRGNTEAFF

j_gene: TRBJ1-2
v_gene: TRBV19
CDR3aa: CASSIMGQGLYGYTF

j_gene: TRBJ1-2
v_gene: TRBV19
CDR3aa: CASSIGRGGYTF

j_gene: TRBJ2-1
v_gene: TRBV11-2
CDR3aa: CASSPFRGTIYNEQFF

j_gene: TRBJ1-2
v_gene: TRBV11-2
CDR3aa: CASSLHRESWGYTF

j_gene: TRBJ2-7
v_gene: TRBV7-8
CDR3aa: CASSLGQGTTYEQYF

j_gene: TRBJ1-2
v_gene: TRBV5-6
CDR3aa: CASSLFDRVYGYTF

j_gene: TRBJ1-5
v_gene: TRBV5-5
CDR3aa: CASSPWTGRDQPQHF

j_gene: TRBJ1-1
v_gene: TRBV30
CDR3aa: CAWSSYRNTEAFF

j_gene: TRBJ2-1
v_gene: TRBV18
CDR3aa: CASSPPGGLAGENEQFF

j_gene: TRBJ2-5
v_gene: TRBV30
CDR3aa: CAWSVGNRGMIQYF

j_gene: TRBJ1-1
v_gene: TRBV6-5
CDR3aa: CASSSWEVGAFF

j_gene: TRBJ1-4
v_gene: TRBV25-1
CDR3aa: CASSSPREGNEKLFF

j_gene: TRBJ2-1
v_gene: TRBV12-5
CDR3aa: CASGNPGRAGHEQFF

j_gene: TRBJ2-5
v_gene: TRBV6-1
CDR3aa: CASSENGRRAQYF

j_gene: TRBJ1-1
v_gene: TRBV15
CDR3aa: CATSTRGTGRTEAFF

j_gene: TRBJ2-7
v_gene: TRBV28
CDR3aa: CASTSPGTGSYEQYF

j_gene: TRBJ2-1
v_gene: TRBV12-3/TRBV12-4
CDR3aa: CASSERESEQFF

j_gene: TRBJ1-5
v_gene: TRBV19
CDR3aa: CASSIDNWVRGNQPQHF

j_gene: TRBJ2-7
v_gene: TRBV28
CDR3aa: CASMGRGTSYEQYF